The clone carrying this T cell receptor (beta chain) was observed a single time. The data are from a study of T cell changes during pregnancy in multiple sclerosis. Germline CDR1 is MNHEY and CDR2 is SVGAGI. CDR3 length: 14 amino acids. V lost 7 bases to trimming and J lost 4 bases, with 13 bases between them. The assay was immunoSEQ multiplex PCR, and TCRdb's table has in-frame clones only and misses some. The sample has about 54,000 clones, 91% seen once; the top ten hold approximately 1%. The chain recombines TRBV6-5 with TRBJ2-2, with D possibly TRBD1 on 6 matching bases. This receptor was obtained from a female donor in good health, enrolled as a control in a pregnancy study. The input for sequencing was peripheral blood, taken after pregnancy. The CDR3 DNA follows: TGTGCCAGCAACAGAGGACAGATCACCGGGGAGCTGTTTTTT. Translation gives CASNRGQITGELFF.